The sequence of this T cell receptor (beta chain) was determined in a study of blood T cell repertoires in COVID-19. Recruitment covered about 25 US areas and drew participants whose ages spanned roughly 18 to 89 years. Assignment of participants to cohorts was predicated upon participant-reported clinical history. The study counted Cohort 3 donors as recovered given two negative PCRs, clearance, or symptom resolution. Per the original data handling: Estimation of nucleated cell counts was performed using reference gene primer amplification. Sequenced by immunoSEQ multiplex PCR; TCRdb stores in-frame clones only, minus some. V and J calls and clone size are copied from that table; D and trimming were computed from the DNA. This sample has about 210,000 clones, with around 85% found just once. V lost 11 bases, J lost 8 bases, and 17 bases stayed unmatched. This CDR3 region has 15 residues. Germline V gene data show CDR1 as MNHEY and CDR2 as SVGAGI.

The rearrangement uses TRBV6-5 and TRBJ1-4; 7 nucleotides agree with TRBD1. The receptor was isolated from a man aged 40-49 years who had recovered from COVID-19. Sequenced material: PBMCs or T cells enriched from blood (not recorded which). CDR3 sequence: CAAGGPGTVIEKLFF. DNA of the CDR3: TGTGCCGCCGGGGGCCCCGGGACAGTGATAGAAAAACTGTTTTTT.